This is a list of T cell receptor beta chains from one sample in a study of beta chain features in type 1 diabetes. Here immunoSEQ multiplex PCR was the method, and the copy in TCRdb shows in-frame clones only, minus some. The sample has a few hundred thousand clones, roughly 12% seen once. The sequenced material came from naive CD4+ T cells from blood. These receptor sequences come from a woman in her late teens or twenties with type 1 diabetes. CDR3s include the opening cysteine and the closing phenylalanine or tryptophan.

V gene: TRBV30
CDR3 protein: CAWSRGLGNQPQHF

V gene: TRBV2
CDR3 protein: CASSVLVSRETQYF

V gene: TRBV6-6
CDR3 protein: CASSPGTGVVYNEQFF

V gene: TRBV7-9
CDR3 protein: CASSLGGRDSYTF

V gene: TRBV21-1
CDR3 protein: CASRSGTGDVASGANVLTF

V gene: TRBV6-6
CDR3 protein: CASSRQGADQPQHF

V gene: TRBV7-2
CDR3 protein: CASSSQGSHYEQYF

V gene: TRBV7-9
CDR3 protein: CASSSGQGSYEQYF

V gene: TRBV5-4
CDR3 protein: CASSPRRPGQQETQYF

V gene: TRBV28
CDR3 protein: CASRQGGEYEQYF

V gene: TRBV4-3
CDR3 protein: CASSQAGTLYGYTF

V gene: TRBV30
CDR3 protein: CASTYSGTGYNYGYTF

V gene: TRBV7-2
CDR3 protein: CASSLASPGGTDTQYF

V gene: TRBV10-3
CDR3 protein: CAISGTSGGDTGELFF

V gene: TRBV19
CDR3 protein: CASTPGQGANYGYTF

V gene: TRBV30
CDR3 protein: CAWTVPATNEKLFF

V gene: TRBV5-1
CDR3 protein: CASSFNGQSYEQYF

V gene: TRBV5-1
CDR3 protein: CASSLSDIRDYGYTF

V gene: TRBV7-2
CDR3 protein: CASSARLAETSEQYF

V gene: TRBV19
CDR3 protein: CASSPDRGNYGYTF

V gene: TRBV9
CDR3 protein: CASSTPGRTDTQYF

V gene: TRBV12-5
CDR3 protein: CASGSGQGNEKLFF

V gene: TRBV7-9
CDR3 protein: CASSPVPRETEAFF

V gene: TRBV7-3
CDR3 protein: CASSSSGNTDTQYF

V gene: TRBV28
CDR3 protein: CAGQKSPSYEQYF

V gene: TRBV9
CDR3 protein: CASSRGVGLVNEQYF